This is a list of T cell receptor beta chains from one sample in a study of blood T cell repertoires in COVID-19. Method: immunoSEQ multiplex PCR; TCRdb's copy keeps in-frame clones and lacks some. This sample yields around 500,000 clones, of which around 85% are seen a single time; about 3.2% belongs to the top ten. The sequenced sample consisted of peripheral blood. The receptor set was obtained from a human donor in a cohort sampled during active COVID-19. Both conserved end residues are part of each CDR3. A D gene is named only where the DNA matches it firmly. Clone size is stated in some rows and not others, as once, few, many or a class when expanded.

CDR3 length,V gene,D gene,clone size,J gene,CDR3 protein,CDR3 DNA
14,TRBV5-1,-,-,TRBJ1-2,CASSTQDTRNGYTF,TGCGCCAGCAGCACCCAGGACACCAGGAATGGCTACACCTTC
14,TRBV5-6,TRBD1,-,TRBJ1-2,CASSLVGQSYGYTF,TGTGCCAGCAGCTTGGTGGGACAGTCATATGGCTACACCTTC
15,TRBV7-9,TRBD2,-,TRBJ2-3,CASSLAGGRSDTQYF,TGTGCCAGCAGCCTAGCGGGAGGGCGCTCAGATACGCAGTATTTT
17,TRBV19,TRBD1,-,TRBJ2-2,CASSIERPGQGIGELFF,TGTGCCAGTAGTATCGAAAGACCGGGACAGGGGATCGGGGAGCTGTTTTTT
15,TRBV5-4,-,-,TRBJ2-7,CASSLEAGGLYEQYF,TGTGCCAGCAGCTTGGAGGCAGGGGGGCTTTACGAGCAGTACTTC
14,TRBV28,TRBD2,-,TRBJ2-1,CASSLAGVNNEQFF,TGTGCCAGCAGTTTAGCGGGAGTCAACAATGAGCAGTTCTTC
14,TRBV9,-,-,TRBJ2-3,CASSAQGPADTQYF,TGTGCCAGCAGCGCCCAGGGGCCCGCAGATACGCAGTATTTT
15,TRBV11-3,-,-,TRBJ2-3,CASSFGSGGGDTQYF,TGTGCCAGCAGCTTCGGTAGCGGAGGAGGAGATACGCAGTATTTT
13,TRBV18,-,-,TRBJ1-6,CASSPQGDSPLHF,TGTGCCAGCTCACCACAGGGGGATTCACCCCTCCACTTT
15,TRBV2,TRBD1,-,TRBJ1-6,CARQRPGQGFSPLHF,TGTGCCAGACAACGCCCGGGACAGGGTTTTTCACCCCTCCACTTT
17,TRBV15,-,once,TRBJ1-2,CATSREAGARDPYGYTF,TGTGCCACCAGCAGAGAGGCGGGAGCGAGGGACCCCTATGGCTACACCTTC
19,TRBV5-1,-,-,TRBJ2-1,CASSRPLQLVGGTYNEQFF,TGCGCCAGCAGCCGACCCCTTCAACTAGTCGGGGGTACCTACAATGAGCAGTTCTTC
14,TRBV11-2,-,-,TRBJ2-7,CASSFAVSSYEQYF,TGTGCCAGCAGTTTTGCCGTCAGCTCCTACGAGCAGTACTTC
19,TRBV3-1/TRBV3-2,TRBD2,-,TRBJ2-6,CASSPNSASGKSGANVLTF,TGTGCCAGCAGTCCGAATAGTGCTAGCGGGAAGTCTGGGGCCAACGTCCTGACTTTC
15,TRBV7-8,-,-,TRBJ2-1,CASSPSASSLNEQFF,TGTGCCAGCAGTCCTAGCGCGTCGAGTCTCAATGAGCAGTTCTTC
14,TRBV18,-,-,TRBJ2-7,CASSPTTSNYEQYF,TGTGCCAGCTCGCCCACGACTAGTAACTACGAGCAGTACTTC
16,TRBV21-1,-,-,TRBJ2-4,CASSVSRGVAKNIQYF,TGTGCCAGCAGCGTGAGCAGGGGGGTAGCCAAAAACATTCAGTACTTC
13,TRBV30,TRBD1,-,TRBJ1-2,CALTGRYNYGYTF,TGTGCCTTGACAGGGCGCTACAACTATGGCTACACCTTC
15,TRBV2,-,-,TRBJ2-3,CASSYRSIRTDTQYF,TGTGCCAGCAGCTACAGGTCCATCAGGACAGATACGCAGTATTTT
18,TRBV7-8,TRBD1,-,TRBJ2-5,CASSLRGFGGQVQETQYF,TGTGCCAGCAGCTTACGCGGGTTTGGCGGACAGGTTCAAGAGACCCAGTACTTC
17,TRBV12-1,-,few,TRBJ2-2,CASSQRRRTGDTGELFF,TGTGCCAGCAGCCAACGACGGCGGACAGGGGACACCGGGGAGCTGTTTTTT
14,TRBV7-9,-,few,TRBJ1-4,CASRQDATNEKLFF,TGTGCCAGCAGACAAGATGCAACTAATGAAAAACTGTTTTTT
14,TRBV19,-,-,TRBJ2-3,CASSISLSTDTQYF,TGTGCCAGTAGTATATCCCTTTCCACAGATACGCAGTATTTT
13,TRBV6-5,-,-,TRBJ1-2,CASRNRDLYGYTF,TGTGCCAGCAGGAACAGGGACCTCTATGGCTACACCTTC
16,TRBV3-1/TRBV3-2,-,-,TRBJ2-5,CASSQDGAGPTGTQYF,TGTGCCAGCAGCCAAGATGGCGCGGGGCCCACTGGGACCCAGTACTTC
15,TRBV19,-,-,TRBJ1-5,CASSIGGEFNQPQHF,TGTGCCAGTAGTATAGGCGGGGAGTTTAATCAGCCCCAGCATTTT
19,TRBV19,-,-,TRBJ1-1,CASSINSALGGLGSTEAFF,TGTGCCAGTAGTATAAACTCGGCTCTCGGGGGGCTTGGGAGCACTGAAGCTTTCTTT
14,TRBV19,TRBD1,-,TRBJ1-5,CASSPGTGSQPQHF,TGTGCCAGTAGTCCAGGGACAGGGAGCCAGCCCCAGCATTTT
15,TRBV6-5,TRBD2,-,TRBJ2-1,CASAYGTSGDNEQFF,TGTGCCAGCGCCTACGGGACTAGCGGGGACAATGAGCAGTTCTTC
11,TRBV12-3/TRBV12-4,TRBD1,-,TRBJ1-1,CASSLGQKAFF,TGTGCCAGCAGTTTGGGACAGAAGGCTTTCTTT
15,TRBV7-2,-,-,TRBJ2-2,CASSPPRTESGELFF,TGTGCCAGCAGCCCACCCAGGACAGAGAGCGGGGAGCTGTTTTTT
14,TRBV30,-,-,TRBJ1-1,CAWSVLRTNTEAFF,TGTGCCTGGAGTGTGTTGCGGACTAACACTGAAGCTTTCTTT